Described below is a single T cell receptor (beta chain) sequence and its context. The data derive from a study of blood T cell repertoires in COVID-19. Study-wide background: The United States, Italy and Spain supplied acute and convalescent COVID-19 samples. PBMCs, B-cell-depleted T cells, or T cells were the source of the cDNA or gDNA that made up the material.

Per the original methods: Amplification of reference gene primers was used by the study to estimate nucleated cell counts. This table comes from immunoSEQ multiplex PCR, and its TCRdb copy is limited to in-frame clones, with some not included. V and J calls plus clone size are reproduced from that table; the DNA served to infer D and trimming. The table lists more than 90,000 clones, about 87% of them singletons. The CDR3 totals 13 residues. V lost 4 bases and J lost 2, with 9 bases in between. The germline CDR1 and CDR2 sequences are SNHLY and FYNNEI. The TCR was taken from a woman under 40 with acute or convalescent COVID-19. The sample consisted of peripheral blood. The chain combines TRBV2 with TRBJ2-7; possible D gene TRBD1, 6 bases. The CDR3 sequence: CASSGPGAYEQYF. The CDR3 region has the DNA TGTGCCAGCAGTGGGCCAGGGGCCTACGAGCAGTACTTC.